What follows are 18 T cell receptor beta chains derived from one specimen sequenced in a study of response to subunit inactivated influenza vaccine. Via MiXCR, TCRdb re-called the RT-PCR reads, giving one row per CDR3 protein. The data contain 530,000 or so distinct CDR3 sequences, about an eighth of them singletons. The input for sequencing was PBMCs from blood, taken on the day of vaccination. The receptors stem from a man aged 50-60 years who received an inactivated influenza vaccine.

This clonotype was counted between two and nine times. V and J are TRBV12-3 or TRBV12-4 and TRBJ2-1; 10 nucleotides match TRBD2. The CDR3 has 15 residues. The trim removed 6 bases at V and 7 bases at J, leaving 9 bases unmatched. The CDR3 loop reads CASRPRLAGENEQFF. The CDR3 DNA reads TGTGCCAGCAGGCCCCGGCTAGCGGGAGAAAATGAGCAGTTCTTC.

This clonotype was observed a few times. The gene calls are TRBV7-2 and TRBJ2-7, with D perhaps TRBD2 (5 bases). Germline V CDR1 and CDR2: SGHTA, FQGNSA. The CDR3 loop spans 15 amino acids. Trimming took 2 bases from V and 2 from J, leaving 13 bases between them. The CDR3, as DNA: TGTGCCAGCAGCTTACGCGCCTCGGGGACCTACGAGCAGTACTTC. It encodes CASSLRASGTYEQYF.

This clonotype has just a few counts. V gene TRBV20-1 combines with J gene TRBJ1-2; 7 bases match TRBD1. The germline CDR1 and CDR2 sequences are DFQATT and SNEGSKA (reference sequence). CDR3 length equals 15 residues. After removal of 0 bases from V and 3 bases from J, the junction contained 7 bases not matched to a gene. The CDR3 loop is CSARDQAGQDYGYTF. The CDR3 coding sequence is TGCAGTGCTAGAGATCAGGCAGGACAGGACTATGGCTACACCTTC.

This clonotype was observed a handful of times. V is TRBV25-1 and J is TRBJ1-4; tentative D call: TRBD1 (5 bases). The CDR3 totals 14 residues. Trimming stripped 1 base from V and 7 bases from J, with 10 bases between. Looked up from germline, CDR1 is MGHDK and CDR2 is SYGVNS. In nucleotides, the CDR3 is TGTGCCAGCAGTGAATTTGGGGACGGTGAAAAACTGTTTTTT. As protein: CASSEFGDGEKLFF.

This clonotype was observed a handful of times. The chain carries TRBV11-2 and TRBJ2-1; a weak D match, TRBD2 (5 bases). This CDR3 comprises 16 residues. The germline V and J ends were trimmed by 0 bases and 7 bases, with 16 bases remaining between them. The V gene's germline CDR1 is SGHAT and CDR2 FQNNGV. The CDR3 coding sequence is TGTGCCAGCAGCTTAGATCAAGTAGGTTCGGGGAATGAGCAGTTCTTC. Protein sequence: CASSLDQVGSGNEQFF.

Notes on this clonotype: With a much larger clone just one base away, this may be a read error. The chain links TRBV28 to TRBJ2-2, with D hard to call. The CDR3 is made up of 13 amino acids. V was clipped by 11 bases and J by 4 bases, with 14 bases between them. The V gene's germline CDR1 is MDHEN and CDR2 SYDVKM. CDR3 in DNA: TGTGCCTGCACGCCATCTCGCACCGGGGAGCTGTTTTTT. This sequence encodes CACTPSRTGELFF.

Here the CDR3 DNA reads TGTGCCAGCAGTGAAGTTGGCAGGTTCGGCGAGCAGTACTTC. Protein sequence: CASSEVGRFGEQYF. The rearrangement links TRBV6-1 to TRBJ2-7; D gene uncertain. The CDR3 loop spans 14 amino acids. Trimming cost V 1 base and J 6 bases, with 13 bases left between them. The germline V gene encodes CDR1 MNHNS and CDR2 SASEGT.

The V and J genes are TRBV7-9 and TRBJ2-7; D possibly corresponds to TRBD2 (6 bases). Deletions cut 1 base from V and 3 bases from J, with 13 bases between. The CDR3 covers 15 residues. CDR1 is SEHNR, CDR2 FQNEAQ, per germline (reference sequence). Written as DNA, the CDR3 is TGTGCCAGCAGCTTAGATCAGGGAGGACTCTACGAGCAGTACTTC. Its protein is CASSLDQGGLYEQYF.

The chain recombines TRBV6-5 with TRBJ1-2; 10 positions agree with TRBD1. This CDR3 comprises 15 residues. CDR1 and CDR2 (germline): MNHEY, SVGAGI. V was pared by 2 bases and J by 7 bases, with 7 bases of the junction left unmatched. The CDR3 sequence is CASSYADRGKGGYTF. The CDR3 DNA reads as TGTGCCAGCAGTTACGCGGACAGGGGGAAGGGTGGCTACACCTTC.

The CDR3: CSAQGRAHTDTQYF. CDR3 DNA sequence: TGCAGTGCCCAGGGGCGGGCACACACAGATACGCAGTATTTT. The chain has TRBV20-1 and TRBJ2-3; a possible D gene is TRBD1 (6 bases). Germline V lookup: CDR1 DFQATT, CDR2 SNEGSKA (reference sequence). Trimming cost V 6 bases and J 2 bases, with 15 bases left between them. This CDR3 spans 14 amino acids.

The chain is built from TRBV12-3 or TRBV12-4 and TRBJ2-1; 10 nucleotides match TRBD2. This CDR3 has 13 amino acids. The V segment lost 5 bases and the J segment 10 bases; nucleotides outside the gene matches: 5. The CDR3 here is CASSILAGYEQFF. The CDR3, as DNA: TGTGCCAGCAGTATACTAGCGGGATACGAGCAGTTCTTC.

The chain combines TRBV27 with TRBJ1-5; TRBD1 agrees at 7 bases. This CDR3 contains 15 residues. V shed 8 bases, J shed 0 bases, and the junction held 7 bases outside the gene matches. Germline CDR1 and CDR2: MNHEY and SMNVEV (reference sequence). CDR3 sequence reads: CASREGQISNQPQHF. In nucleotides, the CDR3 is TGTGCCAGCCGAGAGGGACAGATTAGCAATCAGCCCCAGCATTTT.

This clonotype was counted between two and nine times. The chain employs TRBV28 and TRBJ2-4, with D possibly matching TRBD2 (5 bases). Germline CDR1 MDHEN, CDR2 SYDVKM. The CDR3 sequence is 13 residues long. The V and J ends lost 7 bases and 6 bases respectively, with 13 bases between them. This CDR3 reads CASTQRGINIQYF. The DNA for the CDR3 is TGTGCCAGCACCCAGAGAGGGATAAACATTCAGTACTTC.

This clonotype has only a few counts. The chain joins TRBV20-1 to TRBJ2-1, with D hard to call. There are 15 residues in the CDR3. Trimming removed 3 bases at V and 3 bases at J, with 15 bases between. CDR1 is DFQATT, CDR2 SNEGSKA, per germline (reference sequence). CDR3 nucleotide sequence: TGCAGTGCTAGTGGGCTAGAGGTAGGCTACAATGAGCAGTTCTTC. Protein: CSASGLEVGYNEQFF.

This clonotype came up many times. The chain uses TRBV7-8 and TRBJ1-6; no clear D. The V and J ends lost 5 bases and 5 bases respectively, with 10 bases between them. The CDR3 spans 14 residues. Germline CDR1 reads SGHVS; CDR2 reads FQNEAQ. CDR3 in amino acids: CASSEQANNSPLHF. In DNA form, the CDR3 reads TGTGCCAGCAGCGAGCAAGCCAATAATTCACCCCTCCACTTT. Full variable domain (outside the CDR3, taken from reference TRBV7-8 and TRBJ1-6): GAGVSQSPRYKVAKRGQDVALRCDPISGHVSLFWYQQALGQGPEFLTYFQNEAQLDKSGLPSDRFFAERPEGSVSTLKIQRTQQEDSAVYLCASSEQANNSPLHFGNGTRLTVT.

The genes are TRBV7-6 and TRBJ2-5; 7 nucleotides match TRBD2. Trimming cost V 5 bases and J 1 base; bases outside gene matches: 7. CDR3 length: 15 amino acids. Germline V gene lookup returns CDR1 SGHVS and CDR2 FNYEAQ. This CDR3 is CASSLWGGVQETQYF. The CDR3 DNA follows: TGTGCCAGCAGCCTCTGGGGGGGGGTCCAAGAGACCCAGTACTTC.

The chain employs TRBV20-1 and TRBJ2-3, with D perhaps TRBD2 (7 bases). This CDR3 is 14 amino acids long. From germline, CDR1 is DFQATT and CDR2 SNEGSKA (reference sequence). V shed 0 bases and J shed 2 bases, with 9 bases lying between them. The CDR3 loop is CSARERGPTDTQYF. The DNA of the CDR3 is TGCAGTGCTAGAGAGCGGGGGCCCACAGATACGCAGTATTTT.

This clonotype was seen only a few times. CDR3 nucleotide sequence: TGTGCCAGCAGCTCAGTGTGGGCGGGGAACACTGAAGCTTTCTTT. Its protein is CASSSVWAGNTEAFF. The V call is TRBV5-6, the J call TRBJ1-1; D call uncertain. V was trimmed by 3 bases and J by 1 base, leaving 13 bases between them. Looked up from germline, CDR1 is SGHDT and CDR2 is YYEEEE. CDR3 length: 15 amino acids.